This T cell receptor beta chain was profiled in a study of radiation and T cells in renal cell carcinoma. Time point here: blood 2 weeks post-SBRT. Treatment given: 15 Gy SBRT to primary tumor, nephrectomy 4 weeks later. This CDR3 is 13 amino acids long. Between the trimmed V and J ends, which lost 4 bases and 5 bases, there was a span of 9 bases. Germline CDR1 reads SNHLY; CDR2 reads FYNNEI. Profiled with immunoSEQ multiplex PCR; TCRdb holds only in-frame clones, not every one. The profile shows 100,000 to 150,000 clones, more than 75% of them singletons. This rearrangement joins TRBV2 to TRBJ1-5; D is unclear. This clonotype was obtained from a woman in her seventies with renal cell carcinoma. This specimen consisted of blood, obtained from a patient whose treatment included radiotherapy and nephrectomy. CDR3 protein: CASSAGMYQPQHF. The CDR3 DNA reads as TGTGCCAGCAGTGCGGGAATGTATCAGCCCCAGCATTTT.